This T cell receptor beta chain was obtained from a study of T cells after yellow fever vaccination. Study results and limitations: Weaker in magnitude, the secondary response showed a faster peak on day 5 versus 15. After the booster, 96% of CD4 and just over 85% of CD8 primary-response clones were re-detected.

Germline V gene sequence: CDR1 DFQATT, CDR2 SNEGSKA (reference sequence). Trimming at V came to 3 bases and at J to 2 bases, leaving 6 bases not matched to a gene. This CDR3 is built from 14 residues. Using its own MiXCR run on the 5' RACE reads, TCRdb lists one record per CDR3 protein. This table has 250,000 to 350,000 distinct CDR3 sequences, roughly 8.7% appearing once. Only a few counts were recorded for this clonotype. No antigen is known for it. V and J are TRBV20-1 and TRBJ2-5; 7 bases align to TRBD1. The sequence was obtained from a young man who received the YFV17D yellow fever vaccine. The material sequenced was CD4+ T cells sorted from PBMCs, taken 5 days after the yellow fever booster vaccination. The CDR3 bases are TGCAGTGCTAGGGCCGGGACAGAACAAGAGACCCAGTACTTC. As protein: CSARAGTEQETQYF.